The rows below give T cell receptor beta chains drawn from one sample of a study of blood T cell repertoires in COVID-19. The table came from immunoSEQ multiplex PCR; TCRdb's copy has only in-frame clones and leaves some out. The data show about 100,000 clones, with approximately 80% seen just once and 9% to 13% held by the top ten. Sequenced sample: peripheral blood. The receptors here all came from a woman aged 70 to 79 with acute or convalescent COVID-19. The CDR3 runs from the conserved cysteine through the conserved F or W. D genes are given only for firm matches. Size is stated for part of the rows, as once, few or many counts, or as a class when the clone is expanded.

V,size,D,J,DNA,CDR3
TRBV7-2,-,-,TRBJ1-2,TGTGCCAGCAGCTCCCTAGGGACATCGGAGAACTATGGCTACACCTTC,CASSSLGTSENYGYTF
TRBV19,few,-,TRBJ1-2,TGTGCCAGTCGAGAACTTGGGCAGGGTAATGGCTACACCTTC,CASRELGQGNGYTF
TRBV19,few,-,TRBJ2-7,TGTGCCAGTATGGAACAGGGTTCTTACGAGCAGTACTTC,CASMEQGSYEQYF
TRBV9,once,-,TRBJ2-1,TGTGCCAGCAGCGTAGAACCCCTTTCAGGGGCGGGCCTCTACAATGAGCAGTTCTTC,CASSVEPLSGAGLYNEQFF
TRBV2,-,TRBD1,TRBJ1-3,TGTGCCAGCAGCAGTTCCCAGACAGGGGCTGGAAACACCATATATTTT,CASSSSQTGAGNTIYF
TRBV7-7,-,TRBD2,TRBJ2-3,TGTGCCAGCAGCGCCGCTAGCGGCGGATCAGATACGCAGTATTTT,CASSAASGGSDTQYF
TRBV19,-,-,TRBJ1-4,TGTGCCAGTAGTATGACTTTGGACATAGGTGAAAAACTGTTTTTT,CASSMTLDIGEKLFF
TRBV19,-,-,TRBJ1-4,TGTGCCAGTAAACAAGAAAAACTGTTTTTT,CASKQEKLFF
TRBV5-1,-,TRBD1,TRBJ2-3,TGCGCCAGCAGCCTAGGACAGGGAGGCACAGATACGCAGTATTTT,CASSLGQGGTDTQYF
TRBV27,-,TRBD1,TRBJ1-1,TGTGCCAGCAGTATCATACAGGGGGCGAACACTGAAGCTTTCTTT,CASSIIQGANTEAFF
TRBV7-9,few,-,TRBJ1-1,TGTGCCAGCAGCCGAGATCGAGTCAGGGCCACTGAAGCTTTCTTT,CASSRDRVRATEAFF
TRBV28,-,-,TRBJ2-4,TGTGCCAGCAGTCACGGGTCGGACAAAAACATTCAGTACTTC,CASSHGSDKNIQYF
TRBV18,-,-,TRBJ1-6,TGTGCCAGCTCCAAAGAGGGGGACCGCTCCTATAATTCACCCCTCCACTTT,CASSKEGDRSYNSPLHF
TRBV7-9,-,TRBD1,TRBJ2-2,TGTGCCAGCAGCTCCAACAGGGGCGGGTACACCGGGGAGCTGTTTTTT,CASSSNRGGYTGELFF
TRBV3-1/TRBV3-2,-,TRBD2,TRBJ2-5,TGTGCCAGCAGCCAAGGGCCCGGGACTAGCGGGGGAGAGACCCAGTACTTC,CASSQGPGTSGGETQYF
TRBV9,-,-,TRBJ2-1,TGTGCCAGCAGCGTAGGACAGGAGTACAATGAGCAGTTCTTC,CASSVGQEYNEQFF
TRBV6-5,-,TRBD2,TRBJ2-3,TGTGCCAGCAGGGAGACTAGCGGGGGGCGAAATACGCAGTATTTT,CASRETSGGRNTQYF
TRBV2,-,-,TRBJ1-4,TGTGCCAGCAGCGTTTCGGAGGGAGCTAATGAAAAACTGTTTTTT,CASSVSEGANEKLFF
TRBV6-5,-,-,TRBJ2-3,TGTGCCAGCACCCTACTTACAGAGAGCACAGATACGCAGTATTTT,CASTLLTESTDTQYF
TRBV7-9,once,-,TRBJ2-1,TGTGCCAGCAGCTTAGGCTCACTAGCCCTCTACAATGAGCAGTTCTTC,CASSLGSLALYNEQFF
TRBV18,-,TRBD1,TRBJ2-7,TGTGCCAGCTCACCAATTCCGGGACAGGGTAGCGAGCAGTACTTC,CASSPIPGQGSEQYF
TRBV10-3,-,TRBD1,TRBJ1-1,TGTGCCATCACCCGGACAGGGGCGAACACTGAAGCTTTCTTT,CAITRTGANTEAFF
TRBV5-1,-,TRBD2,TRBJ2-5,TGCGCCAGCAGCCGACTAGCGGGGGAAGAGACCCAGTACTTC,CASSRLAGEETQYF
TRBV6-2/TRBV6-3,-,TRBD2,TRBJ2-1,TGTGCCAGCAGTTACCCGAGCGGGGGGGCATCGTATGAGCAGTTCTTC,CASSYPSGGASYEQFF